This T cell receptor beta chain was observed in a study of CD8+ T cells in alopecia areata. About the study: Oral tofacitinib, 5 to 10 mg twice daily, was given in an open-label trial. Patients remained on tofacitinib for 6 to 18 months and then went 6 months without it.

Peripheral blood and lesional scalp punch biopsies came from alopecia areata patients. It was cDNA, reverse transcribed from extracted RNA, that served as the sequencing template. TCRdb's table, derived via immunoSEQ multiplex PCR, lists solely in-frame clones and lacks some. Of around 140,000 clones listed, 85% to 90% are singletons. Details on this clone: Its antigen is currently unknown.

Study observations and caveats: Across lesional scalp, and particularly alopecia totalis/universalis, clonality surpassed that of normal scalp.

Looked up from germline, CDR1 is SEHNR and CDR2 is FQNEAQ (reference sequence). The CDR3 is made up of 15 amino acids. V dropped 4 bases and J dropped 0; count of bases not matched to a gene: 5. V gene TRBV7-9 combines with J gene TRBJ2-7, with 8 nucleotides matching TRBD1. This receptor was obtained from a human donor with alopecia areata. The sample here was CD8+ T cells sorted from blood, taken at week 0. The CDR3 sequence is CASSSAGTGSYEQYF. The CDR3 region has the DNA TGTGCCAGCAGCTCTGCCGGGACAGGCTCCTACGAGCAGTACTTC.